This note documents a single T cell receptor (beta chain) sequence. Its antigen is unidentified. The data were obtained in a study of cytomegalovirus exposure and HLA in healthy donors. Across the whole study: There were approximately 400 genotyped donors. Of these, 81% fell in the genetic ancestry cluster associated with self-reported Caucasian donors.

The study, taken as a whole, reports: Sequencing artifact likely explains a cluster of highly shared sequence variants. The classifier, whose performance was assessed in both the original and validation cohorts, reportedly diagnosed cytomegalovirus status with high specificity and sensitivity. In most subjects, TCR beta sequences reportedly gave accurate predictions of HLA-A and HLA-B alleles.

The study ran its PCR with 60 Vbeta and 13 Jbeta primers. Repertoires were generated with immunoSEQ multiplex PCR, while TCRdb's copy carries only in-frame clones and drops some. The sample yields 100,000 to 150,000 clones, about 70% seen once. The ends lost 6 bases at V and 2 bases at J; junction bases unmatched: 5. Germline CDR1 reads SGHAT; CDR2 reads FQNNGV. This CDR3 contains 15 residues. The receptor comes from a middle-aged woman in good health and CMV-seropositive. The V gene is TRBV11-2, the J gene TRBJ2-3; 10 nucleotides line up with TRBD2. The specimen was PBMCs. The CDR3 here is CASRLGTSATDTQYF. The CDR3 DNA reads TGTGCCAGCAGGCTAGGGACTAGCGCCACAGATACGCAGTATTTT.